This T cell receptor (beta chain) stems from a study of cytomegalovirus exposure and HLA in healthy donors. Study information: Earlier work reported approximately 100 million unique TCR beta sequences from about 180 million T cells. Study results and limitations: The authors confirmed in vitro that a few CMV-associated chains were specific for CMV antigens. Rare TCR sequences dominated, though some public TCRs recurred in many donors. More than 150 TCR beta chains were listed as cytomegalovirus-associated.

Use of 60 Vbeta and 13 Jbeta primers characterized the PCR. Some clones are missing from TCRdb's copy, which holds only in-frame ones; the method was immunoSEQ multiplex PCR. The sample lists about 170,000 clones; 62% were seen once. Turning to this clone: Its antigen is not identified.

Trimming left V 1 base short and J 13 bases short, with 13 bases between. The CDR3 is 13 residues long. Germline assignment: CDR1 MGHDK and CDR2 SYGVNS. The TCR originated in a man aged 35-49 years in good health and CMV-seronegative. Sequencing was performed on PBMCs. The rearrangement uses TRBV25-1 and TRBJ1-4; D is uncertain. The CDR3 loop reads CASSELPQRGLFF. In nucleotides, the CDR3 is TGTGCCAGCAGTGAATTGCCCCAGCGCGGACTGTTTTTT.